Below, 14 T cell receptor beta chains from the same sample are listed, as sequenced in a study of molecular identifiers for immune sequencing clone quantification. TCRdb ran MiXCR on the PCR reads and lists one entry per CDR3 protein. The sample holds approximately 500,000 distinct CDR3 sequences, about 20% seen once. The sample was naive CD8+ T cells from blood, with Jurkat cell RNA spiked in. The subset: FACS-sorted CD8+CD4-CCR7+CD45RA+ naive T cells. Source of these receptors: a human donor in good health. Some libraries in this study had Jurkat cell RNA spiked in.

The chain uses TRBV6-5 and TRBJ2-1, with 8 bases aligning to TRBD2. J was trimmed by 10 bases and V by 4 bases; bases with no gene match: 9. The CDR3 is made up of 14 amino acids. Germline lookup yields CDR1 MNHEY and CDR2 SVGAGI. The DNA of the CDR3 is TGTGCCAGCAGTTCCGGACTAGCAGCTCGGGAGCAGTTCTTC. It yields the protein CASSSGLAAREQFF.

The chain carries TRBV5-6 and TRBJ2-4; D is perhaps TRBD1 or TRBD2 (5 bases each). CDR3 length equals 16 residues. Germline V gives CDR1 SGHDT, CDR2 YYEEEE. Trimming removed 2 bases at V and 0 bases at J, with 12 bases between. The CDR3 coding sequence is TGTGCCAGCAGCTTTGGGGGTTCCCTAGCCAAAAACATTCAGTACTTC. This sequence encodes CASSFGGSLAKNIQYF.

The chain recombines TRBV12-3 or TRBV12-4 with TRBJ2-1, with D perhaps matching TRBD1 or TRBD2 (6 bases each). The CDR3 is 16 residues long. The germline V and J ends were trimmed by 5 bases and 1 base, with 15 bases remaining between them. CDR3 DNA: TGTGCCAGCAGTCACTGGGGGGCCTTATCCTACAATGAGCAGTTCTTC. Translated: CASSHWGALSYNEQFF.

This clonotype has a count of ten or more. The V call is TRBV28, the J call TRBJ1-1; D is unresolved. Germline V gives CDR1 MDHEN, CDR2 SYDVKM. V lost 1 base to trimming and J lost 2 bases, with 5 bases between them. This CDR3 is 13 amino acids long. CDR3: CASSLLSNTEAFF. The CDR3, as DNA: TGTGCCAGCAGTTTATTATCTAACACTGAAGCTTTCTTT.

In the case of this clonotype: This likely traces to a read error, being one base from a far larger clone. This CDR3 fails to terminate in the conserved phenylalanine or tryptophan, so it likely reflects a read error. V is TRBV7-3 and J is TRBJ2-3; the match to TRBD2 covers 12 bases. Per the germline V gene, CDR1 is SGHTA and CDR2 is FQGTGA. After removal of 5 bases from V and 3 bases from J, the junction contained 3 bases not matched to a gene. The CDR3 runs 15 residues. In DNA, the CDR3 is TGTGCCAGCAGCCTTGGGACTAGCGGGACAGATACGCAGTATTCT. Protein product: CASSLGTSGTDTQYS.

This clonotype occurred many times. Here the CDR3 reads CASSAFGSTDTQYF. The CDR3, as DNA: TGTGCCAGCAGCGCATTTGGCTCCACAGATACGCAGTATTTT. The genes are TRBV7-9 and TRBJ2-3; D remains ambiguous. Trimming left V 5 bases short and J 2 bases short, with 11 bases between. CDR3 length equals 14 residues. The V gene's germline CDR1 is SEHNR and CDR2 FQNEAQ (reference sequence).

This clonotype came up many times. CDR3 in amino acids: CASSYDDRGNTEAFF. The CDR3 coding sequence is TGTGCCAGCAGTTACGATGACAGGGGGAACACTGAAGCTTTCTTT. The chain couples TRBV6-5 to TRBJ1-1; the match to TRBD1 covers 8 bases. The CDR3 is 15 amino acids. V was clipped by 2 bases and J by 1 base; unmatched bases: 3. Germline loops: CDR1 MNHEY, CDR2 SVGAGI.

The CDR3 nucleotides read TGTGCCAGCAGTTACCCTACTTCGACAGGGGAGGAGACTGAAGCTTTCTTT. The encoded protein is CASSYPTSTGEETEAFF. This chain connects TRBV6-6 to TRBJ1-1; 8 bases fit TRBD1. V shed 2 bases and J 5 bases; nucleotides not matched to a gene: 13. The CDR3 length is 17 residues. Per the germline V gene, CDR1 is MNHNY and CDR2 is SVGAGI (reference sequence).

This clonotype was found many times. The chain recombines TRBV29-1 with TRBJ2-3; D tentatively reads TRBD1 or TRBD2 (6 bases each). The CDR3 loop spans 13 amino acids. V lost 7 bases, J lost 1 base, and 12 bases lay in between. Germline V gene lookup returns CDR1 SQVTM and CDR2 ANQGSEA. CDR3 region: CSALRGGTDTQYF. For the CDR3, the DNA is TGCAGCGCCCTGAGGGGGGGCACAGATACGCAGTATTTT.

This clonotype was observed many times. The chain couples TRBV5-1 to TRBJ2-7; D is perhaps TRBD2 (6 bases). The CDR3 runs 14 residues. Germline CDR1 reads SGHRS; CDR2 reads YFSETQ. V lost 3 bases to trimming and J lost 0 bases, with 10 bases between them. The CDR3 DNA follows: TGCGCCAGCAGCTGGGACTTGAGCTCCTACGAGCAGTACTTC. It specifies CASSWDLSSYEQYF.

This clonotype has a count of ten or more. This chain connects TRBV6-6 to TRBJ2-7; 8 bases map to TRBD2. Losses at the gene ends were 5 bases for V and 1 base for J; bases not matched to a gene: 10. CDR1 is MNHNY and CDR2 is SVGAGI in the germline V gene (reference sequence). The CDR3 has 16 residues. DNA for the CDR3: TGTGCCAGCAGTAAAACAACTAGCGGCCGGTCCTACGAGCAGTACTTC. Its translation is CASSKTTSGRSYEQYF.

This clonotype was recorded at least ten times. The chain links TRBV20-1 to TRBJ2-7; unclear D gene. Trimming cost V 5 bases and J 3 bases, with 14 bases left between them. The CDR3 sequence is 13 residues long. Per the germline V gene, CDR1 is DFQATT and CDR2 is SNEGSKA (reference sequence). The CDR3 DNA reads as TGCAGTGCTTTGCCCGGGTCCCTCTACGAGCAGTACTTC. Amino acid sequence: CSALPGSLYEQYF.

The V call is TRBV4-3, the J call TRBJ2-1; 7 bases fit TRBD2. V trimming: 2 bases; J trimming: 10 bases; junction bases outside the gene matches: 14. The CDR3 runs to 16 residues. Germline V CDR1 and CDR2: LGHNA, YSLEER. CDR3 region: CASSQQSGATMKEQFF. CDR3 DNA sequence: TGCGCCAGCAGCCAACAAAGCGGGGCGACAATGAAGGAGCAGTTCTTC.

This clonotype has a count of ten or more. The chain carries TRBV12-3 or TRBV12-4 and TRBJ1-5, with 8 bases fitting TRBD1. J gave up 2 bases and V 4 bases, and 1 base lay outside the gene matches. The CDR3 extends over 14 amino acids. The CDR3 spells CASSSTGGNQPQHF. The CDR3 nucleotides are TGTGCCAGCAGTTCGACAGGGGGCAATCAGCCCCAGCATTTT.